This T cell receptor (beta chain) was captured by sequencing in a study of blood T cell repertoires in COVID-19. As for the study in general: Sites in the United States, Italy and Spain provided acute and convalescent COVID-19 samples. T cells, B-cell-depleted T cells, or PBMCs supplied cDNA or gDNA.

Trimming removed 5 bases from V and 0 bases from J, with 18 bases in between. From germline, CDR1 is KGHDR and CDR2 SFDVKD. The CDR3 sequence is 17 residues long. Under the authors' procedure: Counts of nucleated cells, estimated from reference gene primer amplification, were obtained. Using immunoSEQ multiplex PCR, the repertoire was profiled, and TCRdb retains in-frame clones only, with some absent. The D gene and trimming were derived from the DNA, and the V and J assignments and clone size from that table. The data contain around 200,000 clones, more than 70% of them singletons. The material sequenced was peripheral blood. The J gene is TRBJ2-5, the V gene TRBV24-1; tentatively, D is TRBD2 (6 bases). The receptor comes from a man between 50 and 59 years old with active or convalescent COVID-19. In DNA form, the CDR3 reads TGTGCCACCAGTGGTCTGGTGGGGGGTGAAGACCAAGAGACCCAGTACTTC. Its translation is CATSGLVGGEDQETQYF.